These T cell receptor beta chains were read from a single sample in a study of blood T cells in healthy people across ages. MiXCR was run by TCRdb on the 5' RACE reads, yielding one entry per CDR3 protein. The sample includes 1,300,000 or so distinct CDR3 sequences, 59% of them seen just once. Sequences were obtained from blood. The receptors were sampled from a man aged 18 to 30 in good health. Both conserved end residues are part of each CDR3. The D gene is left open where the match is weak. Clone size is stated in some rows and not others, as once, few, many or a class when expanded.

-,TRBJ1-2,TRBV29-1,-,CSAPVGGYGYTF,TGCAGCGCCCCGGTAGGGGGTTATGGCTACACCTTC
-,TRBJ2-7,TRBV2,-,CASSDTIGEQYF,TGTGCCAGCAGTGATACGATTGGCGAGCAGTACTTC
-,TRBJ2-2,TRBV2,-,CASSEVGTANTGELFF,TGTGCCAGCAGTGAAGTCGGGACGGCGAACACCGGGGAGCTGTTTTTT
few,TRBJ2-1,TRBV29-1,TRBD1,CSAAGQALGDNEQFF,TGCAGCGCCGCGGGACAGGCCCTCGGGGACAATGAGCAGTTCTTC
-,TRBJ2-5,TRBV6-2/TRBV6-3,TRBD2,CASSTSGRVGETQYF,TGTGCCAGCAGCACTAGCGGGAGAGTGGGTGAGACCCAGTACTTC
-,TRBJ2-5,TRBV29-1,-,CSVQDFSYEQYF,TGCAGCGTACAGGACTTCTCCTATGAGCAGTACTTC
few,TRBJ1-2,TRBV20-1,-,CSASISRGLGYTF,TGCAGTGCTAGTATCTCGAGGGGATTGGGCTACACCTTC
few,TRBJ2-3,TRBV27,-,CASIQGQGTDTQYF,TGTGCCAGCATCCAAGGGCAGGGCACAGATACGCAGTATTTT
-,TRBJ2-3,TRBV25-1,TRBD2,CATHSSGRDTQYF,TGTGCCACCCATAGTAGCGGGCGCGATACGCAGTATTTT
few,TRBJ1-6,TRBV2,-,CASSRTTLDSLYNSPLHF,TGTGCCAGCAGTAGGACTACGCTCGACAGCCTCTATAATTCACCCCTCCACTTT
-,TRBJ1-1,TRBV6-5,-,CASTRSPAVLNEAFF,TGTGCCAGCACGCGCTCGCCGGCGGTATTGAATGAAGCTTTCTTT
-,TRBJ2-7,TRBV9,TRBD2,CASSVGTSGGFSYEQYF,TGTGCCAGCAGCGTAGGCACTAGCGGGGGTTTCTCCTACGAGCAGTACTTC
-,TRBJ2-1,TRBV3-1,TRBD2,CACSQGRVSVNEQFF,TGTGCCTGCAGCCAAGGGAGGGTCTCTGTCAATGAGCAGTTCTTC
-,TRBJ2-7,TRBV15,-,CATSRDTVRFSTYEQYF,TGTGCCACCAGCAGAGATACGGTACGCTTTAGTACCTACGAGCAGTACTTC
few,TRBJ2-5,TRBV20-1,-,CSARVEGRSWETQYF,TGCAGTGCTAGAGTGGAAGGGCGGTCGTGGGAGACCCAGTACTTC
-,TRBJ2-7,TRBV12-3/TRBV12-4,-,CASSLTIQGTSYEQYF,TGTGCCAGCAGTTTGACTATTCAGGGGACTTCCTACGAGCAGTACTTC
-,TRBJ1-2,TRBV7-2,TRBD1,CASRVRTGPDYGYTF,TGTGCCAGCAGGGTGCGGACAGGCCCTGACTATGGCTACACCTTC
-,TRBJ2-7,TRBV29-1,-,CSVLPAATYEQYF,TGCAGCGTCCTCCCCGCGGCCACCTACGAGCAGTACTTC
-,TRBJ2-7,TRBV7-2,-,CASSFGVPSEQYF,TGTGCCAGCAGCTTCGGGGTGCCAAGCGAGCAGTACTTC
-,TRBJ1-5,TRBV7-2,-,CASRTEFSNQPQHF,TGTGCCAGCAGGACAGAATTTAGCAATCAGCCCCAGCATTTT
few,TRBJ2-1,TRBV20-1,TRBD2,CSARDEFGLASNEQFF,TGCAGTGCTAGAGATGAGTTTGGACTAGCGAGCAATGAGCAGTTCTTC
-,TRBJ2-5,TRBV13,-,CASSLGLGGETQYF,TGTGCCAGCAGCTTAGGGTTGGGAGGCGAGACCCAGTACTTC
few,TRBJ2-6,TRBV4-1,-,CASSQDQGLLALLTNVLTF,TGCGCCAGCAGCCAAGATCAGGGGTTACTAGCACTTTTGACCAACGTCCTGACTTTC
-,TRBJ1-2,TRBV7-8,TRBD1,CASSFEGQAGGYTF,TGTGCCAGCAGCTTTGAGGGACAGGCAGGAGGCTACACCTTC
-,TRBJ2-7,TRBV27,TRBD2,CASSLMASGSEQYF,TGTGCCAGCAGTTTAATGGCTAGCGGGAGCGAGCAGTACTTC
-,TRBJ2-1,TRBV20-1,TRBD2,CSARRGGGVDEQFF,TGCAGTGCCCGGCGGGGGGGCGGGGTAGATGAGCAGTTCTTC
few,TRBJ2-7,TRBV3-1,TRBD2,CASSLGLAGGIPGEQYF,TGTGCCAGCAGCCTGGGACTAGCGGGAGGGATCCCCGGCGAGCAGTACTTC
-,TRBJ2-7,TRBV13,-,CASSSRTRVYEQYF,TGTGCCAGCAGCTCCCGGACACGAGTCTACGAGCAGTACTTC
-,TRBJ1-1,TRBV10-3,-,CAISELRSNTEAFF,TGTGCCATCAGTGAGTTGAGGTCGAACACTGAAGCTTTCTTT
-,TRBJ2-1,TRBV29-1,-,CSAGGDRQRMNNEQFF,TGCAGCGCTGGGGGTGACAGACAAAGAATGAACAATGAGCAGTTCTTC
-,TRBJ2-5,TRBV4-1,-,CASSRPQGGAETQYF,TGCGCCAGCAGCCGACCACAGGGAGGCGCAGAGACCCAGTACTTC
-,TRBJ2-6,TRBV6-1,-,CASSRLVPGLSGANVLTF,TGTGCCAGCAGTCGTCTGGTTCCTGGGTTGTCTGGGGCCAACGTCCTGACTTTC
-,TRBJ1-1,TRBV20-1,-,CSAAEHQNTEAFF,TGCAGTGCCGCTGAGCATCAAAACACTGAAGCTTTCTTT
-,TRBJ2-5,TRBV20-1,TRBD2,CSAPPAGGKETQYF,TGCAGTGCTCCCCCAGCGGGAGGGAAGGAGACCCAGTACTTC
few,TRBJ2-2,TRBV7-9,-,CASRTTESGQGGTGELFF,TGTGCCAGCAGAACCACTGAATCGGGCCAGGGGGGCACCGGGGAGCTGTTTTTT
many,TRBJ2-4,TRBV29-1,-,CSVRGGNIQYF,TGCAGCGTTCGTGGGGGGAACATTCAGTACTTC
-,TRBJ2-4,TRBV6-6,-,CASSYSVGGVKNIQYF,TGTGCCAGCAGTTACTCGGTAGGGGGAGTCAAAAACATTCAGTACTTC
-,TRBJ1-5,TRBV28,-,CASSIRVGQPQHF,TGTGCCAGCAGTATCAGGGTAGGACAGCCCCAGCATTTT
-,TRBJ2-7,TRBV27,TRBD2,CASSEPGLAGDVKETQYF,TGTGCCAGCAGTGAACCCGGACTAGCGGGGGATGTCAAAGAGACTCAGTACTTC
few,TRBJ1-6,TRBV27,-,CASSLSTGGNSPLHF,TGTGCCAGCAGTTTATCGACAGGTGGTAATTCACCCCTCCACTTT
few,TRBJ2-5,TRBV4-1,-,CASSPRAGAQETQYF,TGCGCCAGCAGCCCGCGGGCGGGGGCTCAAGAGACCCAGTACTTC
few,TRBJ2-7,TRBV4-1,TRBD2,CASRGLAGGLTYEQYF,TGCGCCAGCAGAGGACTAGCGGGAGGCCTCACCTACGAGCAGTACTTC
-,TRBJ1-5,TRBV6-1,-,CASSGLSSSNQPQHF,TGTGCCAGCAGTGGATTAAGCAGTAGTAATCAGCCCCAGCATTTT
-,TRBJ1-5,TRBV5-1,-,CASSVLDKCGDQPQHF,TGCGCCAGCAGCGTCCTGGACAAATGTGGGGATCAGCCCCAGCATTTT
-,TRBJ1-6,TRBV27,-,CASPASPLHF,TGTGCCAGCCCTGCTTCACCCCTCCACTTT
-,TRBJ2-7,TRBV7-9,TRBD1,CASSSGQGGWDEQYF,TGTGCCAGCAGCTCCGGACAGGGTGGGTGGGACGAGCAGTACTTC
-,TRBJ2-5,TRBV6-2/TRBV6-3,TRBD1,CASMPGGLNQETQYF,TGTGCCAGTATGCCAGGGGGCCTGAACCAAGAGACCCAGTACTTC
few,TRBJ2-7,TRBV5-1,-,CASSHAPYEQYF,TGCGCCAGCAGCCATGCACCCTACGAGCAGTACTTC
-,TRBJ2-3,TRBV4-1,TRBD2,CASSQDLGGAKDTQYF,TGCGCCAGCAGCCAAGACCTCGGGGGGGCCAAGGATACGCAGTATTTT
few,TRBJ1-2,TRBV9,-,CASSVSGGNYGYTF,TGTGCCAGCAGCGTATCCGGGGGTAACTATGGCTACACCTTC
-,TRBJ2-3,TRBV4-1,TRBD2,CASSQLAGLTDTQYF,TGCGCCAGCAGCCAACTAGCGGGCCTCACAGATACGCAGTATTTT
-,TRBJ1-6,TRBV9,-,CASSPQPPTSSYNSPLHF,TGTGCCAGCAGCCCCCAGCCTCCCACGAGCTCCTATAATTCACCCCTCCACTTT
few,TRBJ1-5,TRBV5-1,TRBD1,CASSWPGQGPNSNQPQHF,TGCGCCAGCAGCTGGCCGGGACAGGGACCCAATAGCAATCAGCCCCAGCATTTT
few,TRBJ1-2,TRBV14,TRBD1,CASSQGQGAHYGYTF,TGTGCCAGCAGCCAAGGACAGGGGGCACACTATGGCTACACCTTC
few,TRBJ2-5,TRBV20-1,-,CSARDLRGRETQYF,TGCAGTGCTAGAGATTTACGGGGGCGAGAGACCCAGTACTTC
-,TRBJ2-4,TRBV10-2,TRBD2,CASNQRGGSKNIQYF,TGCGCCAGCAACCAGCGGGGGGGTTCCAAAAACATTCAGTACTTC